The 20 T cell receptor beta chains reported below all come from one sample, sequenced in a study of T cells after yellow fever vaccination. TCRdb itself ran the 5' RACE reads through MiXCR, one entry per CDR3 protein. Here the sample spans approximately 330,000 distinct CDR3 sequences, about 4% being singletons. The sequencing here drew on PBMCs, taken 5 days after the yellow fever booster vaccination. Receptor source: a man between 18 and 29 years old who received the YFV17D yellow fever vaccine.

This clonotype was seen many times. V is TRBV29-1 and J is TRBJ2-7, with D maybe TRBD2 (6 bases). This CDR3 spans 13 amino acids. Trimming cost V 3 bases and J 3 bases, with 12 bases left between them. Per the germline V gene, CDR1 is SQVTM and CDR2 is ANQGSEA. Here the CDR3 DNA reads TGCAGCGTTGAGGAGGGGATGGGCTACGAGCAGTACTTC. The encoded protein is CSVEEGMGYEQYF.

This clonotype occurred many times. The chain combines TRBV7-9 with TRBJ2-5; tentatively, D is TRBD2 (5 bases). Germline CDR1 reads SEHNR; CDR2 reads FQNEAQ (reference sequence). The CDR3 covers 12 residues. The V end was cut by 5 bases, the J end by 5 bases, with 9 bases between. The CDR3 DNA reads TGTGCCAGCAGCACGCGCGGGGAGACCCAGTACTTC. This encodes CASSTRGETQYF.

In its sample, this clonotype was seen a few times. This chain joins TRBV6-2 or TRBV6-3 and TRBJ1-2; 7 bases are shared with TRBD1. This CDR3 has 14 residues. From germline, CDR1 is MNHEY and CDR2 SVGEGT. Losses at the gene ends were 2 bases for V and 6 bases for J; bases not matched to a gene: 6. Here the CDR3 DNA reads TGTGCCAGCAGTTACACTAGGGACAGCGATGGCTACACCTTC. Amino acids: CASSYTRDSDGYTF.

This clonotype was found many times. The chain links TRBV29-1 to TRBJ2-3; D remains unclear. V lost 7 bases and J 7 bases, leaving 15 bases between the germline ends. The germline gives CDR1 SQVTM, CDR2 ANQGSEA. The CDR3 is made up of 12 amino acids. The CDR3 DNA is TGCAGCGGAGTTCGGGCAGCTAATACGCAGTATTTT. Amino acid sequence: CSGVRAANTQYF.

The chain combines TRBV9 with TRBJ1-4; D remains ambiguous. V was pared by 0 bases and J by 8 bases, with 11 bases between. Germline values: CDR1 SGDLS, CDR2 YYNGEE. The length of the CDR3 is 14 residues. The CDR3 is CASSVGPGSEKLFF. In DNA form, the CDR3 reads TGTGCCAGCAGCGTAGGGCCCGGCTCCGAAAAACTGTTTTTT.

The chain carries TRBV15 and TRBJ1-6; 9 bases agree with TRBD1. The length of the CDR3 is 16 residues. V shed 1 base and J 9 bases; nucleotides not matched to a gene: 7. Germline V gene lookup returns CDR1 LNHNV and CDR2 YYDKDF (reference sequence). CDR3 in amino acids: CATSRVFRQGGSPLHF. CDR3 DNA: TGTGCCACCAGCAGAGTTTTTCGACAGGGGGGTTCACCCCTCCACTTT.

About this clonotype: One end of the junction fails to match germline, which may point to a read error. This chain links TRBV20-1 with TRBJ2-3; D is unresolved. There are 14 residues in the CDR3. CDR1 is DFQATT and CDR2 is SNEGSKA in the germline V gene (reference sequence). CDR3 amino acids: CSARGPVVTDTQYF. In DNA form, the CDR3 reads TGCAGTGCAAGAGGACCAGTAGTCACAGATACGCAGTATTTT.

This clonotype was observed at least ten times. Sequence at one end of the junction differs from germline and may be a read error. The rearrangement links TRBV6-5 to TRBJ2-3, with D perhaps matching TRBD1 or TRBD2 (6 bases each). Per germline, CDR1 MNHEY and CDR2 SVGAGI. The CDR3 runs 13 residues. The DNA for the CDR3 is TGTGCCAGCAAACCACAAGGGGGGACAAGTGCGCATTTT. Its protein product is CASKPQGGTSAHF.

The J gene is TRBJ1-2, the V gene TRBV2; 12 bases fit TRBD1. Germline V gives CDR1 SNHLY, CDR2 FYNNEI. Unmatched junction bases numbered 9, after V lost 6 bases and J lost 7 bases. The CDR3 runs to 15 residues. The CDR3 DNA sequence: TGTGCCAGCAGCTACGAGGGACAGGGGGCTGGTGGCTACACCTTC. Protein: CASSYEGQGAGGYTF.

This clonotype was detected only a few times. The chain employs TRBV15 and TRBJ2-3; a weak D match, TRBD1 (7 bases). Germline V gives CDR1 LNHNV, CDR2 YYDKDF (reference sequence). The germline V and J ends were trimmed by 2 bases and 3 bases, with 12 bases remaining between them. The CDR3 totals 15 residues. The CDR3 DNA sequence: TGTGCCACCAGCAGACAGGGGGGAGGTACAGATACGCAGTATTTT. It specifies CATSRQGGGTDTQYF.

This clonotype was found a few times. V is TRBV7-2 and J is TRBJ1-3; a possible D gene is TRBD1 (6 bases). The ends were cut back, 0 bases at V and 6 bases at J, with 18 bases in the middle. The CDR3 has 17 amino acids. The germline V gene encodes CDR1 SGHTA and CDR2 FQGNSA. The CDR3 reads CASSLATAWGAVNTIYF. CDR3 bases: TGTGCCAGCAGCTTAGCCACAGCATGGGGGGCAGTAAACACCATATATTTT.

V usage is TRBV27 and J usage is TRBJ2-1, with TRBD2 as a possible D gene (5 bases). Trimming left V 2 bases short and J 0 bases short, with 8 bases between. Germline V gene sequence: CDR1 MNHEY, CDR2 SMNVEV (reference sequence). CDR3 length: 15 residues. The CDR3 region is CASSLGESSYNEQFF. CDR3 in DNA: TGTGCCAGCAGTTTAGGGGAGAGCTCCTACAATGAGCAGTTCTTC.

The rearrangement uses TRBV19 and TRBJ2-5; 10 bases are shared with TRBD2. In germline, CDR1 is LNHDA, CDR2 SQIVND (reference sequence). The CDR3 sequence is 18 residues long. J was trimmed by 1 base and V by 3 bases; bases with no gene match: 11. DNA for the CDR3: TGTGCCAGTAGTATGGCTGGATGGACTAGCGGTTTCCAAGAGACCCAGTACTTC. Translation: CASSMAGWTSGFQETQYF.

This clonotype was counted between two and nine times. The chain combines TRBV2 with TRBJ2-7; TRBD2 agrees at 7 bases. The CDR3 has 13 residues. Germline CDR1 reads SNHLY; CDR2 reads FYNNEI. Losses at the gene ends were 6 bases for V and 4 bases for J; bases not matched to a gene: 6. In nucleotides, the CDR3 is TGTGCCAGCAGGGGAGGGGTGAGGTACGAGCAGTACGTC. Translation gives CASRGGVRYEQYV.

The chain employs TRBV4-1 and TRBJ2-1, with TRBD2 matching over 10 bases. Germline CDR1 and CDR2: MGHRA and YSYEKL. With 2 bases clipped from V and 15 bases from J, the junction kept 10 bases outside the gene matches. CDR3 size: 14 residues. The CDR3 is CASSQLAGGRGTFF. The CDR3 nucleotides are TGCGCCAGCAGCCAATTAGCGGGGGGACGTGGTACGTTCTTC.

Only a few counts were recorded for this clonotype. V gene TRBV9 combines with J gene TRBJ1-6, with TRBD1 as a possible D gene (5 bases). Germline lookup yields CDR1 SGDLS and CDR2 YYNGEE. The V and J ends lost 4 bases and 5 bases respectively, with 10 bases between them. The CDR3 contains 14 residues. CDR3 in DNA: TGTGCCAGCAGCCTAGGGGAGCATAATTCACCCCTCCACTTT. This sequence encodes CASSLGEHNSPLHF.

The CDR3 reads CASSLLATNEKLFF. The CDR3 DNA reads TGTGCCAGCAGTTTACTGGCAACTAATGAAAAACTGTTTTTT. The chain recombines TRBV12-3 or TRBV12-4 with TRBJ1-4; D is ambiguous. V was cut by 2 bases and J by 0 bases, with 4 bases left in between. This CDR3 is built from 14 residues.

This chain connects TRBV29-1 to TRBJ1-2; D is unclear. Germline lookup yields CDR1 SQVTM and CDR2 ANQGSEA. Trimming removed 6 bases at V and 1 base at J, with 12 bases between. The CDR3 totals 13 residues. Here the CDR3 DNA reads TGCAGCGTGCGCCCACCAGATAACTATGGCTACACCTTC. Translation gives CSVRPPDNYGYTF.

The chain's CDR3 is CSARDPRTGFNEQFF. The DNA for the CDR3 is TGCAGTGCTAGAGATCCCCGGACAGGGTTCAATGAGCAGTTCTTC. The rearrangement links TRBV20-1 to TRBJ2-1, with 8 bases fitting TRBD1. The CDR3 loop spans 15 amino acids. In germline, CDR1 is DFQATT, CDR2 SNEGSKA (reference sequence). Trimming cost V 0 bases and J 6 bases; bases outside gene matches: 7.

This clonotype was seen a few times. The chain combines TRBV12-3 or TRBV12-4 with TRBJ1-2, with unresolved D. The CDR3 has 13 residues. V dropped 3 bases and J dropped 10 bases, with 15 bases sitting between them. CDR3 bases: TGTGCCAGCAGTTTCACAACGTCGACCCACTACACCTTC. Translating gives CASSFTTSTHYTF.